This entry is about one T cell receptor beta chain. This clone was seen more than once but under ten times. Its antigen has not been determined. The input lacks base qualities; no much larger clone sits a single base away. The entry originates in a study of beta chain features in type 1 diabetes (dated by TCRdb to between 2017 and 2018). With respect to the entire study: No differences in mean age, gender distribution, total cell number or subset yield were found between patients and healthy donors. In the study, recently diagnosed type 1 diabetes patients and matched healthy donors were compared on the TCRB repertoires of their sorted circulating CD4+ T cell subsets. A total of over 90,000,000 sorted cells were examined across all samples, and a strong correlation was observed between cell number per subset and RNA yield. Whereas all 30 or so donors provided naive and central memory subsets, regulatory and stem cell-like memory subsets were isolated from just 8 patients and roughly 8 healthy donors. Beyond this particular receptor, the publication reports: PCR might favor shorter templates, but patient and control samples were amplified and corrected together, so any skew would affect both groups equally. HLA sub-analyses involved small numbers of individuals, so any influence of HLA type on TCRB rearrangement remained unresolved. Because cDNA was sequenced instead of genomic DNA, activated cells with high expression could be over-represented, although the groups did not differ in activation or CD3 levels. A moderate but significant shortening of TCRB CDR3 length was observed in type 1 diabetes patients in all four CD4+ subsets. Naive, central memory and regulatory TCRB repertoires appeared to be more similar among patients than among healthy donors. Fewer insertions and more nucleotide deletions at VDJ recombination sites were observed in patients with type 1 diabetes, implying thymic rearrangement abnormalities.

All of the isolated RNA was reverse transcribed with the High Capacity cDNA Reverse Transcription Kit, so expressed TCRB transcripts were sequenced. Naive, central memory and regulatory T cell samples underwent deep immunoSEQ sequencing, averaging around 4 million total reads per sample. Sorted cells were lysed in RLT buffer and RNA was extracted with DNase-treated RNeasy Micro or Mini kits, depending on cell number. Each cell subset was processed on its own to prevent cross-contamination, while patient and healthy donor samples were processed together. Using the immunoSEQ multiplex PCR, TCRB sequences were amplified from cDNA into 87-bp fragments spanning the CDR3 region. The amplicons were sequenced using the Illumina HiSeq platform. Under the source paper's analysis protocol: PCR bias was corrected computationally using synthetic template baselines, and reads within Hamming distance 2 were collapsed, with unmergeable singletons discarded. Reads were aligned against IMGT so that V, D and J genes, CDR3 length and insertions or deletions at six rearrangement sites could be assigned. Within each subset, clonotype counts were normalized to the number of sorted cells before true diversity and Gini coefficients were calculated with the tcR R package. The overlap coefficient, calculated on TCRB nucleotide sequences, was used to quantify repertoire sharing. As a proxy for the pre-selection repertoire, out-of-frame TCRB sequences from naive cells were analyzed. The immuneACCESS repertoire file appears here via TCRdb, limited to in-frame rearrangements. These files lack a portion of the clones; in checked studies, under half of the deficit traces to unresolved V genes, and the cause of the others is not known. The V and J calls and clone size come from that table; D and trimming were worked out from the DNA. The sample has 900,000 or so clones on record, roughly 15% of them singletons. Around 0.02% of the sample rests with the top ten.

Each donor gave one peripheral blood draw, roughly 120 mL on average, collected into heparinised tubes. A BD FACSAria II was used to sort naive, central memory, regulatory and stem cell-like memory CD4+ T cells with a panel that included CD45RO, CCR7, CD25, CD127, CD95 and CD27. A purity above 98% was achieved for all sorted populations. PBMCs were isolated right away by Lymphoprep density gradient centrifugation and were stained directly, without culture. To minimize batch effects, samples were stained and sorted in pairs, one healthy donor with one patient per experiment. The specimen sequenced was naive CD4+ T cells from blood. The sample's cell subset or site, from its label and the paper: true naive CD4+ T cells. This receptor was taken from a woman aged 18-30 years in good health.

The CDR3 reads CASSIPSGGSTYEQYF. The DNA is TGTGCCAGTAGTATCCCCTCAGGGGGGTCGACGTACGAGCAGTACTTC. Rearrangement joined TRBV19 to TRBJ2-7; the D gene is perhaps TRBD1, on 7 matching bases. V sheds 3 bases and J sheds 4 bases, leaving 19 bases between their ends. From the cysteine up to the phenylalanine, the CDR3 has a length of 16 residues. The kept DNA is CDR3 alone, 48 bases in frame from the first base. The germline V gene encodes CDR1 LNHDA and CDR2 SQIVND (reference sequence).